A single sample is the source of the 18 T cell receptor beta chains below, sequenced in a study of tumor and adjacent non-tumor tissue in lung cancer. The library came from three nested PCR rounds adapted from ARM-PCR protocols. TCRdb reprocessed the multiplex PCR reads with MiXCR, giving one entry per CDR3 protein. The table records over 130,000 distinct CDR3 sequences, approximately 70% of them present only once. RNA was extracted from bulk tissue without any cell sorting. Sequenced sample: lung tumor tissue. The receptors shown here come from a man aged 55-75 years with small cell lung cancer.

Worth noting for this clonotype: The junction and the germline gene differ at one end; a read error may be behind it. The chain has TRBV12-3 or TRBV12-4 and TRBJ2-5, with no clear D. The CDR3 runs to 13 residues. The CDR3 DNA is TGCACCAGCAGTTGGGGTCCCAAAGAGACCCAGTACTTC. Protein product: CTSSWGPKETQYF.

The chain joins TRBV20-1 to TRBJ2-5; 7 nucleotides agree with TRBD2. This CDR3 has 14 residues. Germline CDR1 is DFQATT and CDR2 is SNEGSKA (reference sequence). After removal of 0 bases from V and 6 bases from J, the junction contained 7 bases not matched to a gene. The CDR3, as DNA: TGCAGTGCTAGAGATGAGCGGGGAAGGAAGACCCAGTACTTC. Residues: CSARDERGRKTQYF.

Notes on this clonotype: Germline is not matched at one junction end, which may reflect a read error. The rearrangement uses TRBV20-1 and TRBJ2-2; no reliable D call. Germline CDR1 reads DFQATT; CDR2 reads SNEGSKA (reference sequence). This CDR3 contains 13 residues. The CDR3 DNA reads TGCAATGCTAGAGATCTGGGTACCGGGGAGCTGTTTTTT. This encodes CNARDLGTGELFF.

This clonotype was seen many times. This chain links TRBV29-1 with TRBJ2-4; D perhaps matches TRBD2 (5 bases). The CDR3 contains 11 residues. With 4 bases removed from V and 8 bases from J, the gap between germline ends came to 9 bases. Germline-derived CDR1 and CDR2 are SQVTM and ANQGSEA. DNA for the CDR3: TGCAGCGTTGGCGTGGGAGACATTCAGTACTTC. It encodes CSVGVGDIQYF.

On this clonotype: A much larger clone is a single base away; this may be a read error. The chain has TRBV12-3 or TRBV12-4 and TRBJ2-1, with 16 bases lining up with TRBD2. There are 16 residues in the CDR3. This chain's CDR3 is CASRMGLAGGYNEQSF. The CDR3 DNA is TGTGCCAGCAGGATGGGACTAGCGGGAGGGTACAATGAGCAGTCCTTC.

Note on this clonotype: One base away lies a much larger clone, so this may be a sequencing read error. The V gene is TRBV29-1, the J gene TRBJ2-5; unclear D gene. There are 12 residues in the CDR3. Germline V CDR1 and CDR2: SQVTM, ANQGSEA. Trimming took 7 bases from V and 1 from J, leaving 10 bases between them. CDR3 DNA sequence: TGCAGCGCCCCCGTGGGCCAAGAGACCCAGTACTTC. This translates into CSAPVGQETQYF.

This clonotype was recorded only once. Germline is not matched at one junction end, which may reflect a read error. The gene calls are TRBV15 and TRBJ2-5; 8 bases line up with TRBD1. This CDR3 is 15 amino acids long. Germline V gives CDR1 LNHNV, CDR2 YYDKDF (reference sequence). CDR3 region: CVTRRSTGVDETQYF. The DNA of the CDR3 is TGTGTCACCAGGAGGTCGACAGGGGTTGATGAGACCCAGTACTTC.

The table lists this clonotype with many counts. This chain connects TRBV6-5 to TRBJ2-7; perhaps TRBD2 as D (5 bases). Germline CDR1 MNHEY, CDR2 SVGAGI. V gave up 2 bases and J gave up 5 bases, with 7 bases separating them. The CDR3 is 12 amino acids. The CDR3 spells CASSYRGDEQYF. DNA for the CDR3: TGTGCCAGCAGTTACCGGGGAGACGAGCAGTACTTC.

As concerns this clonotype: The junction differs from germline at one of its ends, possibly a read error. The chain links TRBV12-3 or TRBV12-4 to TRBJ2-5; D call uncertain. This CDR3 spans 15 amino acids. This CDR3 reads CASSLHGARQDTQYF. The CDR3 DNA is TGTGCCAGCAGTCTCCACGGAGCTCGGCAAGATACCCAGTACTTC.

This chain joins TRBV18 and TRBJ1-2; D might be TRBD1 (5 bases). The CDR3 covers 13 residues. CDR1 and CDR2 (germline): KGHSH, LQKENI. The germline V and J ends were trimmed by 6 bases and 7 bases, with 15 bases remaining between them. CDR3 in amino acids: CASSLGSGTGYTF. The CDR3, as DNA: TGTGCCAGCTCCCTGGGGTCAGGGACTGGCTACACCTTC. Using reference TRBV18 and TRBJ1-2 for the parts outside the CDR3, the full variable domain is NAGVMQNPRHLVRRRGQEARLRCSPMKGHSHVYWYRQLPEEGLKFMVYLQKENIIDESGMPKERFSAEFPKEGPSILRIQQVVRGDSAAYFCASSLGSGTGYTFGSGTRLTVV.

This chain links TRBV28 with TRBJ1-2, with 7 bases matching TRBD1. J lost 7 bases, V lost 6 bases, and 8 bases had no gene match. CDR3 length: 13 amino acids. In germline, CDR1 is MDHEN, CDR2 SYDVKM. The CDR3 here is CASRRDRVGGYTF. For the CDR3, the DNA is TGTGCCAGCAGACGAGACAGGGTGGGTGGCTACACCTTC.

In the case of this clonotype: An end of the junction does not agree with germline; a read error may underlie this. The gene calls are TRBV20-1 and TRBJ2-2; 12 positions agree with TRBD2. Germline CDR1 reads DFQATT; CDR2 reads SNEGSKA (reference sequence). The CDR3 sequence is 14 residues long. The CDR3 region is CRANLAGGTGELFF. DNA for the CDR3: TGCAGGGCTAACCTAGCGGGAGGGACCGGAGAGCTGTTTTTT.

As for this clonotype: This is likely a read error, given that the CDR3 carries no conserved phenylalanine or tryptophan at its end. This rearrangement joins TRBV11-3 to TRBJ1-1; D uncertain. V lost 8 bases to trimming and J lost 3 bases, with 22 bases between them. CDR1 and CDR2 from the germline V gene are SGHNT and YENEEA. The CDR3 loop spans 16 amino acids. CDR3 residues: CASGPSMYGVHTEAFS. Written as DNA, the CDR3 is TGTGCCAGCGGCCCGTCCATGTATGGGGTCCACACTGAAGCTTTCTCT.

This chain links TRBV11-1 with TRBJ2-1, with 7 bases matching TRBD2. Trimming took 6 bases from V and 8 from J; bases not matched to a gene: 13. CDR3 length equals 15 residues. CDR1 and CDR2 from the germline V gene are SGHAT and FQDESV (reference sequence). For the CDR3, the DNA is TGTGCCAGCAGTTTACTAGCGAATAGATACGATGAGCAGTTCTTC. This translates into CASSLLANRYDEQFF.

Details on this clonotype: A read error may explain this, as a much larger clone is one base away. CDR3 amino acids: CASILGRGGAEQFF. CDR3 nucleotide sequence: TGTGCCAGCATCTTGGGGAGAGGGGGCGCGGAGCAGTTCTTC. V is TRBV5-6 and J is TRBJ2-1; 7 bases are a match to TRBD1. Germline values: CDR1 SGHDT, CDR2 YYEEEE. The CDR3 has 14 residues.

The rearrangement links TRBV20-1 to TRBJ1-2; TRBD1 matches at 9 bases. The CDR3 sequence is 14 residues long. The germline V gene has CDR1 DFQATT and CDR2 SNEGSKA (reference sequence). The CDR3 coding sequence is TGCAATGCAACAACGGGACAGGGCGACTATGGCTACACCTTC. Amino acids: CNATTGQGDYGYTF.

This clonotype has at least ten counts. CDR3 bases: TGCAGTGCTATCAATCGGGGATATACGCAGTATTTT. Its protein is CSAINRGYTQYF. This chain uses TRBV20-1 with TRBJ2-3; TRBD2 might be the D (5 bases). The CDR3 consists of 12 residues. Trimming cost V 4 bases and J 7 bases, with 12 bases left between them. Per germline, CDR1 DFQATT and CDR2 SNEGSKA (reference sequence).

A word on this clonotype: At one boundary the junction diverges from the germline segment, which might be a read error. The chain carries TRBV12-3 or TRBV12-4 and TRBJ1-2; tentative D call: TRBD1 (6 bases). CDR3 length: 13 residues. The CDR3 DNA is TGTGCCAGCAGCCTGGACAGAAACTATGGCCACACCTTC. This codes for CASSLDRNYGHTF.